This TCR beta chain was identified in a study of T cells in Graves' hyperthyroidism and ophthalmopathy. Findings and caveats of the study: The model made its ophthalmopathy prediction, and onset followed a median approximately 6 months later.

The germline CDR1 and CDR2 sequences are KGHDR and SFDVKD. Trimming took 4 bases from V and 7 from J, leaving 12 bases between them. The CDR3 is 13 residues long. Reasons for excluding patients were uncontrolled infection, other autoimmune disease, pregnancy or lactation. Clinical symptoms, serum thyroxine, TRAb, thyroid ultrasound and orbital computed tomography informed diagnoses. Note on this clonotype: Antigen: not known.

From RNA transcripts, TCR beta CDR3 regions were amplified. The HTBI primer set served for first-round RT-PCR of the TCR CDR3. TCRdb fed the multiplex PCR reads into MiXCR, producing one record per CDR3 protein. The sample yields approximately 380,000 distinct CDR3 sequences, about 14% seen once. The J gene is TRBJ1-2, the V gene TRBV24-1; TRBD1 might be the D (6 bases). Source material: blood. This receptor was identified in a man between 50 and 59 years old with Graves' ophthalmopathy. CDR3 sequence reads: CATSEPSGVGYTF. The CDR3 DNA reads as TGTGCCACCAGTGAACCATCAGGGGTTGGCTACACCTTC.